This is a list of T cell receptor beta chains from one sample in a study of control samples from healthy donors and cancer patients. This table comes from immunoSEQ multiplex PCR, and its TCRdb copy is limited to in-frame clones, with some not included. The sample contains under 55,000 clones, over 70% of which appear only once. The sequencing input was blood. The source of these receptors is a man in his 70s in good health. CDR3s include the opening cysteine and the closing phenylalanine or tryptophan. The D gene is left open where the match is weak. For some rows the clone size is stated as once, few or many, or as a class when expanded; others skip it.

D,J,V,size,DNA,CDR3
NA,TRBJ1-6,TRBV5-1,NA,TGCGCCAGCAGCTTGGAGCTGGGAACTAATTCACCCCTCCACTTT,CASSLELGTNSPLHF
NA,TRBJ2-7,TRBV5-1,NA,TGCGCCAGCAGCCAGGAAGGGTACTACGAGCAGTACTTC,CASSQEGYYEQYF
NA,TRBJ1-3,TRBV5-1,NA,TGCGCCAGCAGCTTGGAAGGGACTGGAAACACCATATATTTT,CASSLEGTGNTIYF
NA,TRBJ1-5,TRBV6-1,NA,TGTGCCAGCAGTGAAGCGTTTATTTGGACTCACTCGGGTAGACAGCCCCAGCATTTT,CASSEAFIWTHSGRQPQHF
NA,TRBJ1-1,TRBV7-6,once,TGTGCCAGCAGCTTAGATGCCGGGGGTGGCACTGAAGCTTTCTTT,CASSLDAGGGTEAFF
NA,TRBJ2-7,TRBV19,NA,TGTGCCAGTAGTATGAGGGGGACTGTCCTCCGCGGCTACGAGCAGTACTTC,CASSMRGTVLRGYEQYF
NA,TRBJ2-3,TRBV5-1,NA,TGCGCCAGCAGCTTAGGGGGGAACCCTAGCACAGATACGCAGTATTTT,CASSLGGNPSTDTQYF
NA,TRBJ1-5,TRBV19,NA,TGTGCCAGTAGTATATTTTGGGGTAGCAATCAGCCCCAGCATTTT,CASSIFWGSNQPQHF
NA,TRBJ2-7,TRBV6-5,NA,TGTGCCAGCAAATGGAGCAGCTCCTACGAGCAGTACTTC,CASKWSSSYEQYF
NA,TRBJ1-2,TRBV6-5,NA,TGTGCCAGCAGTTTACAGGTAGACTATGGCTACACCTTC,CASSLQVDYGYTF
NA,TRBJ1-2,TRBV27,NA,TGTGCCAGCAGTCCACAGGTCCCCCTATTCTATGGCTACACCTTC,CASSPQVPLFYGYTF
NA,TRBJ2-4,TRBV2,NA,TGTGCCAGCAGTGACGACGGAAGCCTGGGGCGGTTGGACATTCAGTACTTC,CASSDDGSLGRLDIQYF
TRBD1,TRBJ2-1,TRBV6-5,NA,TGTGCCAGCAGTCCTCGGGACAGCTACAATGAGCAGTTCTTC,CASSPRDSYNEQFF
NA,TRBJ1-2,TRBV28,NA,TGTGCCAGCAGTTTGGGGGGCGGGTATGGCTACACCTTC,CASSLGGGYGYTF
TRBD1,TRBJ2-5,TRBV24-1,NA,TGTGCCACCAGTGATTTGCCAGGGACAGGGGATCCGGAGACCCAGTACTTC,CATSDLPGTGDPETQYF
TRBD2,TRBJ2-7,TRBV6-6,NA,TGTGCCAGCAGCCGACTAGCGGGTGGATACGAGCAGTACTTC,CASSRLAGGYEQYF
NA,TRBJ2-3,TRBV7-9,NA,TGTGCCAGCAGCTCCAGTGACATGATTTGGGATACGCAGTATTTT,CASSSSDMIWDTQYF
NA,TRBJ1-6,TRBV28,NA,TGTGCCAGCAGTCTTGGACAGTTTAATTCACCCCTCCACTTT,CASSLGQFNSPLHF
NA,TRBJ2-5,TRBV7-7,NA,TGTGCCAGCAGCCCCACAGGGAAGGTAGAGACCCAGTACTTC,CASSPTGKVETQYF
NA,TRBJ2-2,TRBV7-9,NA,TGTGCCAGCAGCTTAGCGGGGGGAACCGGGGAGCTGTTTTTT,CASSLAGGTGELFF
NA,TRBJ1-1,TRBV6-2/TRBV6-3,NA,TGTGCCAGCAGTTACACCTTCGTGGCAGGGAACGCTGAAGCTTTCTTT,CASSYTFVAGNAEAFF
NA,TRBJ1-1,TRBV18,NA,TGTGCCAGCTCACCCATCGGGACACCGAACACTGAAGCTTTCTTT,CASSPIGTPNTEAFF
NA,TRBJ1-2,TRBV30,NA,TGTGCCTGGAGTCCCTATAGGGGTTTGAGCTACACCTTC,CAWSPYRGLSYTF
NA,TRBJ2-5,TRBV11-2,NA,TGTGCCAGCAGCTTAGGGGTGGGGACGGGCCAAGAGACCCAGTACTTC,CASSLGVGTGQETQYF
NA,TRBJ2-2,TRBV5-1,few,TGCGCCAGCAGCTTGGACATTTACACCGGGGAGCTGTTTTTT,CASSLDIYTGELFF
NA,TRBJ1-1,TRBV13,NA,TGTGCCAGCAGCCCATTCTTCAGATCGAAAAAAGCTTTCTTT,CASSPFFRSKKAFF
NA,TRBJ1-6,TRBV21-1,NA,TGTGCCAGCAGCAAAAACCGGACAGGGGATAATTCACCCCTCCACTTT,CASSKNRTGDNSPLHF
NA,TRBJ1-5,TRBV6-5,NA,TGTGCCAGCAGTTACTCGTCAGGGCGTGATCAGCCCCAGCATTTT,CASSYSSGRDQPQHF
TRBD2,TRBJ2-1,TRBV5-1,NA,TGCGCCAGCAGCTCAGGCAGCGGGAGGGACTACAATGAGCAGTTCTTC,CASSSGSGRDYNEQFF
NA,TRBJ1-5,TRBV19,NA,TGTGCCAGTAGTCGACAAAGCAATCAGCCCCAGCATTTT,CASSRQSNQPQHF
NA,TRBJ1-2,TRBV18,NA,TGTGCCAGCTCACCACAGGGGCCATGGAACGGCTACACCTTC,CASSPQGPWNGYTF
NA,TRBJ1-5,TRBV6-6,NA,TGTGCCTCCGAGTACACAGGGTTAAATCAGCCCCAGCATTTT,CASEYTGLNQPQHF
NA,TRBJ2-5,TRBV7-9,NA,TGTGCCAGCACCTTAGGGGTAGGCGCGGGCTACCAAGAGACCCAGTACTTC,CASTLGVGAGYQETQYF
NA,TRBJ1-1,TRBV6-6,once,TGTGCCAGCAGATCGAGGGGGAACACTGAAGCTTTCTTT,CASRSRGNTEAFF
NA,TRBJ2-7,TRBV18,NA,TGTGCCAGCTCCTCAACGGCGTCGGGGGTCGCAGGCTGGGAGCAGTACTTC,CASSSTASGVAGWEQYF
NA,TRBJ2-3,TRBV3-1/TRBV3-2,NA,TGTGCCAGCAGAGGCGGGTTGGGGTCGGTCCAGGGGACGCAGTATTTT,CASRGGLGSVQGTQYF
NA,TRBJ2-2,TRBV5-1,NA,TGCGCCAGTTCAGACGCCGGGGAGCTGTTTTTT,CASSDAGELFF
NA,TRBJ1-6,TRBV10-3,NA,TGTGCCATCAGTCAGGACGGAAGCAATTCACCCCTCCACTTT,CAISQDGSNSPLHF
TRBD1,TRBJ1-1,TRBV20-1,few,TGCAGTGCTCCGACCTCAGGGGGAGCTTTCTTT,CSAPTSGGAFF
NA,TRBJ2-1,TRBV24-1,NA,TGTGCCACCAGTGACCCGACCCTAGGTTTCAATGAGCAGTTCTTC,CATSDPTLGFNEQFF
TRBD1,TRBJ1-2,TRBV4-1,NA,TGCGCCAGCAGCCAAGATGGGACAGGGTGGGGCATCTATGGCTACACCTTC,CASSQDGTGWGIYGYTF
NA,TRBJ1-2,TRBV12-3/TRBV12-4,once,TGTGCCAGCAGTTTGGAGAACTATGGCTACACCTTC,CASSLENYGYTF
NA,TRBJ1-3,TRBV28,NA,TGTGCCAGCAGCCGGACCCGGTTGGGCGCTGGAAACACCATATATTTT,CASSRTRLGAGNTIYF
TRBD2,TRBJ2-5,TRBV19,NA,TGTGCCAGTAGTATACGACGGGGGGAAGGGACCCAGTACTTC,CASSIRRGEGTQYF
NA,TRBJ1-1,TRBV19,few,TGTGCCAGTAGTATAGAATTCGGGTATGAAGCTTTCTTT,CASSIEFGYEAFF
TRBD1,TRBJ2-7,TRBV5-1,NA,TGCGCCAGCGGGACAGGTGCTTCCTACGAGCAGTACTTC,CASGTGASYEQYF
NA,TRBJ1-4,TRBV19,NA,TGTGCCAGCAGAAAGGGGGCAACTAATGAAAAACTGTTTTTT,CASRKGATNEKLFF
TRBD1,TRBJ1-2,TRBV5-4,NA,TGTGCCAGCAGCGCAGAACAGGGGAAGGGCTACACCTTC,CASSAEQGKGYTF
TRBD1,TRBJ1-5,TRBV6-5,few,TGTGCCAGCAGTCGAAGGGGGCCCAATCAGCCCCAGCATTTT,CASSRRGPNQPQHF
NA,TRBJ1-2,TRBV5-1,NA,TGCGCCAGCAGCCCGGGGGTTTTACAAGGCGGCTACACCTTC,CASSPGVLQGGYTF
NA,TRBJ2-7,TRBV4-2,once,TGTGCCAGCAGCCCAGGACGGGACTACGAGCAGTACTTC,CASSPGRDYEQYF